This passage covers 25 T cell receptor beta chains from one sample sequenced in a study of blood T cells in healthy people across ages. Primed by a sample-barcoded 5' primer and a J-beta primer mix, a second PCR proceeded for about 6 to 12 cycles. TCRdb called the 5' RACE reads again in MiXCR, with one record for every CDR3 protein. The sample consists of 1.5 million to 2 million distinct CDR3 sequences, around 48% of them appearing once. The sample taken for sequencing was blood. These receptors all stem from a woman in her thirties or forties in good health.

The V and J genes are TRBV9 and TRBJ2-3, with D unclear. V was trimmed by 0 bases and J by 0 bases, leaving 8 bases between them. The CDR3 is 15 residues long. The V gene's germline CDR1 is SGDLS and CDR2 YYNGEE. This CDR3 is CASSVATVSTDTQYF. CDR3 coding DNA: TGTGCCAGCAGCGTAGCTACGGTGAGCACAGATACGCAGTATTTT.

The chain links TRBV25-1 to TRBJ2-5, with 8 positions matching TRBD1. V lost 7 bases, J lost 5 bases, and 9 bases stayed unmatched. The V gene's germline CDR1 is MGHDK and CDR2 SYGVNS. This CDR3 has 14 residues. The CDR3 here is CASMRQGRGETQYF. The CDR3 nucleotides read TGTGCCAGCATGCGACAGGGGCGCGGGGAGACCCAGTACTTC.

CDR3 nucleotides: TGTGCCAGCAGCCTTCGAGCGGGGGCCGCGTCCACAGATACGCAGTATTTT. It yields the protein CASSLRAGAASTDTQYF. The J gene is TRBJ2-3, the V gene TRBV3-1; 8 nucleotides match TRBD2. V shed 4 bases, J shed 2 bases, and the junction held 11 bases outside the gene matches. This CDR3 is built from 17 residues. Looked up from germline, CDR1 is LGHDT and CDR2 is YNNKEL (reference sequence).

The chain links TRBV6-5 to TRBJ2-1, with TRBD1 matching over 9 bases. CDR1 and CDR2 (germline): MNHEY, SVGAGI. After removal of 4 bases from V and 6 bases from J, the junction contained 7 bases not matched to a gene. The CDR3 length is 15 residues. CDR3 sequence reads: CASSSSGTGRNEQFF. CDR3 DNA sequence: TGTGCCAGCAGTTCATCCGGGACAGGGCGCAATGAGCAGTTCTTC.

The J gene is TRBJ2-7, the V gene TRBV7-9; D gene ambiguous. The CDR3 loop spans 14 amino acids. The ends were cut back, 5 bases at V and 5 bases at J, with 16 bases in the middle. CDR1 is SEHNR and CDR2 is FQNEAQ in the germline V gene (reference sequence). CDR3 sequence: CASSPELLGHEQYF. Here the CDR3 DNA reads TGTGCCAGCAGCCCAGAACTACTTGGCCACGAGCAGTACTTC.

This clonotype was recorded a few times. This chain connects TRBV4-1 to TRBJ2-7; a possible D gene is TRBD2 (5 bases). The CDR3 length is 14 residues. Germline CDR1 MGHRA, CDR2 YSYEKL. Trimming took 1 base from V and 2 from J, leaving 9 bases between them. The CDR3, as DNA: TGCGCCAGCAGCCAAGTTGGGAGTGCCTACGAGCAGTACTTC. Protein sequence: CASSQVGSAYEQYF.

This sequence joins TRBV4-3 and TRBJ1-1; D not resolved. The CDR3 sequence is 14 residues long. Trimming took 0 bases from V and 3 from J, leaving 8 bases between them. CDR1 and CDR2 (germline): LGHNA, YSLEER. CDR3 sequence reads: CASSQESGYTEAFF. CDR3 DNA sequence: TGCGCCAGCAGCCAAGAGTCTGGCTACACTGAAGCTTTCTTT.

The chain combines TRBV7-9 with TRBJ2-4; D may be TRBD1 (6 bases). The closer fit of TRBJ2-5 to the DNA end suggests the J call may be wrong. The CDR3 is 15 residues long. Germline V gene data show CDR1 as SEHNR and CDR2 as FQNEAQ (reference sequence). CDR3 sequence: CASSSIPITGETQYF. CDR3 nucleotides: TGTGCCAGCAGCTCAATACCCATTACAGGGGAGACCCAGTACTTC.

V usage is TRBV20-1 and J usage is TRBJ1-6; TRBD1 might be the D (6 bases). The CDR3 consists of 15 residues. Per the germline V gene, CDR1 is DFQATT and CDR2 is SNEGSKA (reference sequence). The ends were cut back, 6 bases at V and 0 bases at J, with 12 bases in the middle. The CDR3 DNA reads TGCAGTGCAAGGACAGCGAGCTCCTATAATTCACCCCTCCACTTT. It encodes CSARTASSYNSPLHF.

This clonotype was counted a few times. CDR3 coding DNA: TGTGCCAGCAGCCAATTGGGGGGGGTTGCCCCTCAAGAGACCCAGTACTTC. Amino acids: CASSQLGGVAPQETQYF. The J gene is TRBJ2-5, the V gene TRBV4-2, with 7 positions matching TRBD2. This CDR3 contains 17 residues. Trimming at V came to 2 bases and at J to 2 bases, leaving 11 bases not matched to a gene. Germline values: CDR1 LGHNA, CDR2 YNFKEQ.

The chain links TRBV4-1 to TRBJ2-3; 9 positions agree with TRBD1. J lost 1 base, V lost 3 bases, and 11 bases had no gene match. Germline values: CDR1 MGHRA, CDR2 YSYEKL. The CDR3 has 18 residues. Here the CDR3 DNA reads TGCGCCAGCAGCCAGCCGCCGGGACAGGGAGTAGGCACAGATACGCAGTATTTT. Residues: CASSQPPGQGVGTDTQYF.

The chain recombines TRBV7-8 with TRBJ2-1, with TRBD1 as a possible D gene (5 bases). This CDR3 spans 14 amino acids. Between the trimmed V and J ends, which lost 3 bases and 7 bases, there was a span of 13 bases. Germline CDR1 and CDR2: SGHVS and FQNEAQ. The CDR3 bases are TGTGCCAGCAGCTTTGGCAGGGTGGAGAATGAGCAGTTCTTC. This codes for CASSFGRVENEQFF. The whole variable domain, remainder taken from reference TRBV7-8 and TRBJ2-1, is GAGVSQSPRYKVAKRGQDVALRCDPISGHVSLFWYQQALGQGPEFLTYFQNEAQLDKSGLPSDRFFAERPEGSVSTLKIQRTQQEDSAVYLCASSFGRVENEQFFGPGTRLTVL.

This clonotype appeared a few times. The rearrangement uses TRBV4-2 and TRBJ2-1; no reliable D call. This CDR3 comprises 15 residues. Germline lookup yields CDR1 LGHNA and CDR2 YNFKEQ. Trimming pared 1 base from V and 1 base from J, leaving 8 bases between. CDR3 bases: TGTGCCAGCAGCCAAGGTCAGGAATCCTACAATGAGCAGTTCTTC. As protein: CASSQGQESYNEQFF.

The chain links TRBV29-1 to TRBJ2-3; 11 nucleotides line up with TRBD1. Germline loops: CDR1 SQVTM, CDR2 ANQGSEA. This CDR3 has 14 amino acids. Trimming at V came to 4 bases and at J to 3 bases, leaving 3 bases not matched to a gene. The CDR3 sequence is CSVVGTGGTDTQYF. In DNA form, the CDR3 reads TGCAGCGTTGTTGGGACAGGGGGGACAGATACGCAGTATTTT.

There are many counts of this clonotype. The chain joins TRBV28 to TRBJ2-7; D is unclear. The germline CDR1 and CDR2 sequences are MDHEN and SYDVKM. The CDR3 totals 18 residues. With 3 bases removed from V and 1 base from J, the gap between germline ends came to 22 bases. The CDR3 protein is CASSFLGPIDRRSYEQYF. DNA for the CDR3: TGTGCCAGCAGTTTTTTAGGCCCTATAGACCGACGATCCTACGAGCAGTACTTC.

The rearrangement uses TRBV20-1 and TRBJ2-5; 9 nucleotides agree with TRBD2. The CDR3 extends over 15 amino acids. Unmatched junction bases numbered 5, after V lost 2 bases and J lost 1 base. Germline CDR1 is DFQATT and CDR2 is SNEGSKA (reference sequence). CDR3 sequence reads: CSARTTSGPQETQYF. CDR3 nucleotide sequence: TGCAGTGCTAGAACGACTAGCGGACCCCAAGAGACCCAGTACTTC.

The CDR3 region has the DNA TGTGCCAGCAGTGTAAGAGGGTTTGGGGATGGCTACACCTTC. Protein: CASSVRGFGDGYTF. The chain links TRBV27 to TRBJ1-2; no definite D call. The germline V gene encodes CDR1 MNHEY and CDR2 SMNVEV (reference sequence). V shed 5 bases and J shed 6 bases, with 16 bases lying between them. The CDR3 totals 14 residues.

The V call is TRBV9, the J call TRBJ2-7; 10 nucleotides match TRBD2. CDR3 length: 15 residues. V trimming: 0 bases; J trimming: 5 bases; junction bases outside the gene matches: 5. Germline lookup yields CDR1 SGDLS and CDR2 YYNGEE. The CDR3 region has the DNA TGTGCCAGCAGCGTAGGTAGCGGGGGGTTCCACGAGCAGTACTTC. Its translation: CASSVGSGGFHEQYF.

The rearrangement links TRBV12-3 or TRBV12-4 to TRBJ1-2, with D possibly TRBD1 on 6 matching bases. Trimming removed 6 bases from V and 4 bases from J, with 18 bases in between. This CDR3 contains 15 residues. CDR3 coding DNA: TGTGCCAGCAGCCCGGACAGTACCGTTGGCTATGGCTACACCTTC. It yields the protein CASSPDSTVGYGYTF.

V is TRBV28 and J is TRBJ2-7; D might be TRBD2 (5 bases). The germline V gene encodes CDR1 MDHEN and CDR2 SYDVKM. The V gene lost 10 bases and the J gene lost 5 bases, with 12 bases spanning the gap. The CDR3 extends over 11 amino acids. The CDR3 DNA reads as TGTGCCACCAGGACTTTCGACGAGCAGTACTTC. Amino acids: CATRTFDEQYF.

This chain joins TRBV29-1 and TRBJ2-5, with D tentatively TRBD1 (6 bases). The J call may be faulty, since TRBJ2-7 better matches the DNA end. This CDR3 is built from 13 residues. CDR1 is SQVTM and CDR2 is ANQGSEA in the germline V gene. For the CDR3, the DNA is TGCAGCGCGTCAGGGGCAGGGGACTACGAGCAGTACTTC. This encodes CSASGAGDYEQYF.

This clonotype was picked up a small number of times. V and J are TRBV5-1 and TRBJ2-7; 8 bases fit TRBD2. Looked up from germline, CDR1 is SGHRS and CDR2 is YFSETQ. The CDR3 length is 14 residues. Trimming at V came to 4 bases and at J to 5 bases, leaving 8 bases not matched to a gene. The CDR3 is CASSLGGGLNEQYF. The CDR3 region has the DNA TGCGCCAGCAGCCTCGGGGGGGGTCTGAACGAGCAGTACTTC.

The chain couples TRBV14 to TRBJ2-1; D unclear. The CDR3 spans 12 residues. Trimming left V 0 bases short and J 9 bases short, with 6 bases between. Germline CDR1 SGHDN, CDR2 FVKESK. CDR3 coding DNA: TGTGCCAGCAGCCAAGAAGAAATTGAGCAGTTCTTC. This gives the protein CASSQEEIEQFF.

The CDR3 here is CASRVGESYNEQFF. The CDR3 nucleotides are TGCGCCAGCCGCGTCGGGGAGAGCTACAATGAGCAGTTCTTC. This chain connects TRBV5-1 to TRBJ2-1, with TRBD2 as a possible D gene (5 bases). V was pared by 7 bases and J by 3 bases, with 14 bases between. The CDR3 runs 14 residues. CDR1 SGHRS and CDR2 YFSETQ come from the germline V gene.

The CDR3 sequence is CSAQDRDSYNEQFF. The CDR3 bases are TGCAGTGCCCAGGACAGGGACTCCTACAATGAGCAGTTCTTC. The chain has TRBV20-1 and TRBJ2-1; 8 bases align to TRBD1. The CDR3 loop spans 14 amino acids. V trimming: 6 bases; J trimming: 0 bases; junction bases outside the gene matches: 4. Germline V gene sequence: CDR1 DFQATT, CDR2 SNEGSKA (reference sequence).